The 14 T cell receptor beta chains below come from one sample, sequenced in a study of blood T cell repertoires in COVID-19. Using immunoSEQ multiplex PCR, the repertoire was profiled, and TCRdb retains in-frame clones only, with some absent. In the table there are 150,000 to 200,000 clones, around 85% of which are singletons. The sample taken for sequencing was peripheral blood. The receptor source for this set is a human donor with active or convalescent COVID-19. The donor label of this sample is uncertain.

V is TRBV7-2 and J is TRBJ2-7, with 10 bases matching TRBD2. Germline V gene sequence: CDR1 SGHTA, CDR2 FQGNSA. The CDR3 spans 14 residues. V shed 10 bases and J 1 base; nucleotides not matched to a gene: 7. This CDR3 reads CATSGRDVSYEQYF. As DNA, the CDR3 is TGTGCCACGAGCGGGAGGGACGTATCCTACGAGCAGTACTTC.

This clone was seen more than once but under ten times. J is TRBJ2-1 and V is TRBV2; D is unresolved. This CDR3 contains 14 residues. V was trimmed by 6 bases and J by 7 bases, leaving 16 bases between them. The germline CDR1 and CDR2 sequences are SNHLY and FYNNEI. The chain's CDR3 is CASRPLRPENEQFF. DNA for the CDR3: TGTGCCAGCAGGCCCCTCCGACCGGAGAATGAGCAGTTCTTC.

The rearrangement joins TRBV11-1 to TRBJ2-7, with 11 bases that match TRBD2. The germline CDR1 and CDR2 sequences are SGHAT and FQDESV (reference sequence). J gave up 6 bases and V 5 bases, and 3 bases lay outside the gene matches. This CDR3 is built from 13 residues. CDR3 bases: TGTGCCAGCAGCCCACTAGCGGGAGTCGAGCAGTACTTC. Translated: CASSPLAGVEQYF.

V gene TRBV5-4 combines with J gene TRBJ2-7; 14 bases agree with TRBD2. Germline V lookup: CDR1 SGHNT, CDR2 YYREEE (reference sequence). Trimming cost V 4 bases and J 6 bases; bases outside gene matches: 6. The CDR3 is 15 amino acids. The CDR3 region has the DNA TGTGCCAGCAGCGTCGGACTAGCGGGAGGTAGCGAGCAGTACTTC. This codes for CASSVGLAGGSEQYF.

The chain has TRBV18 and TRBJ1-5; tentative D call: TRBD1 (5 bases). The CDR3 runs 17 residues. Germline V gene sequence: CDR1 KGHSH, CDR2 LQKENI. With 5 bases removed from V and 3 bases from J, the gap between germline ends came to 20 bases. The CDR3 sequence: CASSGVRQGIINQPQHF. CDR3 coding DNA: TGTGCCAGCTCAGGAGTCCGGCAGGGTATAATCAATCAGCCCCAGCATTTT.

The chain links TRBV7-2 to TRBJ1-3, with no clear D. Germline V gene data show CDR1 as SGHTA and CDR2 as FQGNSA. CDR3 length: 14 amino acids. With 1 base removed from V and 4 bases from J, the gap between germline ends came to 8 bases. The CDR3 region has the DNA TGTGCCAGCAGCTTAGGGTCACGGGGAAACACCATATATTTT. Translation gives CASSLGSRGNTIYF.

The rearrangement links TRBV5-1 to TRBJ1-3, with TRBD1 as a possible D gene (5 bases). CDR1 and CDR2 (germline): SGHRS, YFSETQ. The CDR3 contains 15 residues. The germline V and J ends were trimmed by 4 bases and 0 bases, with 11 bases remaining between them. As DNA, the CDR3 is TGCGCCAGCAGCCTATGGGGGGACTCTGGAAACACCATATATTTT. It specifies CASSLWGDSGNTIYF.

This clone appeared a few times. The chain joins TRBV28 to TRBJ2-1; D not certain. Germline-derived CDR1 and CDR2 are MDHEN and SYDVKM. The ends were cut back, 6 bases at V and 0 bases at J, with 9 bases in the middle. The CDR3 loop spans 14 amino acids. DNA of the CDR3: TGTGCCAGCAGCCTGACAAGCTCCTACAATGAGCAGTTCTTC. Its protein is CASSLTSSYNEQFF.

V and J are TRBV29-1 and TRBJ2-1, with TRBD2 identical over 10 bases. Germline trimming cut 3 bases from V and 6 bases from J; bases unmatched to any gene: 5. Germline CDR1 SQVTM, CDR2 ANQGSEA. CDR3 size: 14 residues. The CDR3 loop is CSVDVAGGGNEQFF. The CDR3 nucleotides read TGCAGCGTTGACGTAGCGGGAGGAGGCAATGAGCAGTTCTTC.

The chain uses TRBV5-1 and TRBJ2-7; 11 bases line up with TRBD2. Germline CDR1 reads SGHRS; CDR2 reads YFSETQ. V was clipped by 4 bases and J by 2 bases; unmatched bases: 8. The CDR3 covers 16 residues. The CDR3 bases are TGCGCCAGCAGCCCATGGACTAGCGGGCCCCCCTACGAGCAGTACTTC. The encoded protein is CASSPWTSGPPYEQYF. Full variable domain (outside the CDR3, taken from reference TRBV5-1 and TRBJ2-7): KAGVTQTPRYLIKTRGQQVTLSCSPISGHRSVSWYQQTPGQGLQFLFEYFSETQRNKGNFPGRFSGRQFSNSRSEMNVSTLELGDSALYLCASSPWTSGPPYEQYFGPGTRLTVT.

CDR3 protein: CASSLLGTYNEQFF. Here the CDR3 DNA reads TGTGCCAGCAGTTTATTGGGGACTTACAATGAGCAGTTCTTC. The chain recombines TRBV27 with TRBJ2-1, with D possibly matching TRBD2 (6 bases). Trimming took 1 base from V and 4 from J, leaving 8 bases between them. The CDR3 has 14 residues. Germline loops: CDR1 MNHEY, CDR2 SMNVEV (reference sequence).

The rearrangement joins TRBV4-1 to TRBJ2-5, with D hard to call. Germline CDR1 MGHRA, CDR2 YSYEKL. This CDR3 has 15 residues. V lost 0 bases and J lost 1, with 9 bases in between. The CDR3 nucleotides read TGCGCCAGCAGCCAAGATTGGCGGCTCCAAGAGACCCAGTACTTC. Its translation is CASSQDWRLQETQYF.

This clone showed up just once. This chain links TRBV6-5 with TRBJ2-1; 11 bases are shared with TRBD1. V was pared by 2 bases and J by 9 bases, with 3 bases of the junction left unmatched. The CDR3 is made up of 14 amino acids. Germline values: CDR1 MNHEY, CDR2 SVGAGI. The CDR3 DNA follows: TGTGCCAGCAGTTACGGACAGGGGGCTTTTGAGCAGTTCTTC. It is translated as CASSYGQGAFEQFF.

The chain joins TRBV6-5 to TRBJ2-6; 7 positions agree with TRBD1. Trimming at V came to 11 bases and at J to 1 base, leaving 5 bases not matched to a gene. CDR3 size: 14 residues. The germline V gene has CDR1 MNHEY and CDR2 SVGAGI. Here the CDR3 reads CAVQGMSGANVLTF. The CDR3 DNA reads TGTGCCGTACAGGGGATGTCTGGGGCCAACGTCCTGACTTTC.